The entry below gives a single T cell receptor (beta chain) sequence along with its context. These data originate in a study of T cell changes during pregnancy in multiple sclerosis. Clones were sequenced by immunoSEQ multiplex PCR, and TCRdb holds only the in-frame ones, with some missing. Among 65,000 to 90,000 clones listed, roughly 90% were seen once. Trimming pared 7 bases from V and 2 bases from J, leaving 12 bases between. The length of the CDR3 is 14 residues. Germline CDR1 reads SNHLY; CDR2 reads FYNNEI. This chain uses TRBV2 with TRBJ2-1, with D possibly being TRBD2 (6 bases). The source is a female donor with multiple sclerosis, enrolled in a pregnancy study. The sample consisted of peripheral blood, taken in the first trimester of pregnancy. The CDR3 is CASNSGVTYNEQFF. DNA of the CDR3: TGTGCCAGCAATTCGGGAGTCACCTACAATGAGCAGTTCTTC.